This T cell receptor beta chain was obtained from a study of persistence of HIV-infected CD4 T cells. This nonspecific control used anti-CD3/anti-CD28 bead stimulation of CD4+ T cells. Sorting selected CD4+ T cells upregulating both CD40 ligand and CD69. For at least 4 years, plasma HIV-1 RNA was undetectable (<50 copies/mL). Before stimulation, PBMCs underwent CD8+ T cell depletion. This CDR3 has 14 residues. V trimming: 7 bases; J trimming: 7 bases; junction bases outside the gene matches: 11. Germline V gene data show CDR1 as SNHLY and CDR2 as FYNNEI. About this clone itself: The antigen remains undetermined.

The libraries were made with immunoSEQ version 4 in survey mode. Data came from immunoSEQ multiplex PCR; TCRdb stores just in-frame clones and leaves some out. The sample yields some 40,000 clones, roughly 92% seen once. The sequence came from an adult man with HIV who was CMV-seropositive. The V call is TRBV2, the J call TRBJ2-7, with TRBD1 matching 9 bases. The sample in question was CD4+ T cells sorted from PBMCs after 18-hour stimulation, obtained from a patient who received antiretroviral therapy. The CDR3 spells CASKMGQGVGEQYF. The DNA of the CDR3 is TGTGCCAGCAAAATGGGACAGGGCGTGGGAGAGCAGTACTTC.